This TCR beta chain stems from a study of OX40 agonist ivuxolimab in advanced cancers. Study as a whole: Dose-escalation patients had hepatocellular carcinoma, melanoma, renal cell or head and neck cancer. Partial responses occurred in Three dose-escalation patients, one with hepatocellular carcinoma and two with cutaneous melanoma. The dose-escalation cohort was about 87% male, with a mean age of around 60 years, ranging roughly 20 to 90.

Only in-frame clones appear in the TCRdb table, and some are missing; sequencing was by immunoSEQ multiplex PCR. Among 95,000 to 100,000 clones, about four fifths were seen once, and the ten largest hold about 1.6%. Trimming shortened V by 0 bases and J by 2 bases, and 12 bases separated the two germline ends. The CDR3 loop spans 15 amino acids. From germline, CDR1 is SGHRS and CDR2 YFSETQ. With baseline, cycle 4 day 1, and cycle 7 day 1 as timepoints, blood was sampled. This clone was detected only once. V and J are TRBV5-1 and TRBJ2-7; maybe TRBD2 (5 bases). The sequence was obtained from an adult with an advanced solid tumor such as melanoma, head and neck, liver or kidney cancer. The sequencing used CD4+ or CD8+ T cells sorted from blood, collected in a trial of the OX40 agonist ivuxolimab. CDR3 amino acids: CASSLEGSGTYEQYF. CDR3 coding DNA: TGCGCCAGCAGCTTGGAGGGTTCGGGGACCTACGAGCAGTACTTC.